Below, 5 T cell receptor beta chains from the same sample are listed, as sequenced in a study of blood T cell repertoires in COVID-19 (dated by TCRdb to about 2020). The receptor library was made with the immunoSEQ multiplex PCR assay. The immuneACCESS repertoire file appears here via TCRdb, limited to in-frame rearrangements. These files lack a portion of the clones; in checked studies, under half of the deficit traces to unresolved V genes, and the cause of the others is not known. This sample comprises approximately 200,000 clones, roughly 88% of them detected only once. Roughly 8.7% of the sample is taken by the ten largest. Source material: PBMCs or T cells enriched from blood (not recorded which). All receptors come from a woman in her 30s who had recovered from COVID-19.

The genes are TRBV29-1 and TRBJ2-1, with a possible D match to TRBD1 (6 bases). CDR1 is SQVTM and CDR2 is ANQGSEA in the germline V gene. The CDR3 is made up of 12 amino acids. Between the trimmed V and J ends, which lost 3 bases and 5 bases, there was a span of 8 bases. CDR3 loop: CSVEGQNNEQFF. The CDR3 DNA follows: TGCAGCGTTGAGGGACAAAACAATGAGCAGTTCTTC.

The chain combines TRBV3-1 (or the pseudogene TRBV3-2) with TRBJ2-1; 12 bases fit TRBD2. This CDR3 has 16 residues. The germline V gene encodes CDR1 LGHDT and CDR2 YNNKEL (reference sequence). Unmatched junction bases numbered 13, after V lost 1 base and J lost 15 bases. This CDR3 is CASSQASTSGRFLWFF. In DNA, the CDR3 is TGTGCCAGCAGCCAAGCCTCGACTAGCGGGAGATTCCTGTGGTTCTTC.

This clone was seen only once. This sequence joins TRBV11-2 and TRBJ2-2; 8 bases fit TRBD2. After removal of 6 bases from V and 5 bases from J, the junction contained 8 bases not matched to a gene. The length of the CDR3 is 15 residues. From germline, CDR1 is SGHAT and CDR2 FQNNGV. For the CDR3, the DNA is TGTGCCAGCAGGCCGGGACTAGAGGGGACCGGGGAGCTGTTTTTT. Its protein is CASRPGLEGTGELFF.

This chain uses TRBV20-1 with TRBJ2-1, with TRBD2 matching 13 bases. CDR3 length equals 14 residues. The junction had 5 bases not matched to a gene; V was cut back by 3 bases and J by 9 bases. Germline V lookup: CDR1 DFQATT, CDR2 SNEGSKA (reference sequence). CDR3 sequence reads: CSASGTSGNSEQFF. CDR3 DNA sequence: TGCAGTGCTAGTGGGACTAGCGGGAATAGTGAGCAGTTCTTC.

CDR3 region: CASSLPEESTDTQYF. The CDR3 DNA is TGTGCCAGCAGTCTACCGGAGGAGAGCACAGATACGCAGTATTTT. The V call is TRBV28, the J call TRBJ2-3; D is perhaps TRBD2 (5 bases). The CDR3 has 15 residues. The germline V and J ends were trimmed by 5 bases and 0 bases, with 12 bases remaining between them. Germline assignment: CDR1 MDHEN and CDR2 SYDVKM.